This record covers a single T cell receptor beta chain. The clone's antigen remains unknown. No base-level quality is on record; no much larger clone is a single base apart. The immunoSEQ Assay, a bias-controlled multiplex PCR, was used to amplify TCRbeta CDR3 regions from genomic DNA. Concerning the study's data processing: Nucleated cell counts per sample were estimated from amplification of reference gene primers within the assay. Sequence reads were collapsed and filtered to measure the absolute abundance of every unique TCRbeta CDR3 rearrangement. For each sample, productive Simpson clonality was calculated as the square root of Simpson's diversity index over productive rearrangements. In TCRdb, the immuneACCESS table is reduced to in-frame sequences with V and J assigned. These tables do not hold every clone; where another copy was compared, an unresolved V gene accounts for under half, and the others remain unexplained. From that table come the V and J calls and clone size; the DNA was used to work out D and trimming. The sample table holds around 210,000 clones, of which more than 80% were seen once. The top ten clonotypes cover about 7.8% of the sample.

In Seattle, one collaborating source enrolled patients while the infection was active and tracked those patients longitudinally over the course of disease. Collaborating institutions collected whole blood in K2EDTA tubes following their own protocols. For TCRbeta analysis, collaborator samples were shipped as frozen whole blood, as isolated PBMCs, or as DNA extracted from either sample type. Trimming takes 1 base from V and 4 bases from J, and the germline ends sit 10 bases apart. The CDR3 goes from the cysteine to the phenylalanine over 14 residues. CDR3 DNA only is kept here, 42 bases in frame from base 1. Looking up the germline V gene yields CDR1 SNHLY and CDR2 FYNNEI. These data originate in a study of blood T cell repertoires in COVID-19 (dated by TCRdb to 2020 to 2021). In the study overall: Collaborator samples came from the United States, Italy and Spain and covered acute and convalescent phases of COVID-19. The prospective study material was composed of cDNA or gDNA derived from T cells, B-cell-depleted T cells, or PBMCs. The dataset comprised deeply sampled blood TCRbeta repertoires from subjects exposed to, actively infected with, or recovered from COVID-19. A freely available public database, intended as a resource for researchers studying the immune response to SARS-CoV-2, is where the repertoires were released. The samples were drawn from two sources: the first 160 participants of the ongoing ImmuneRACE study, and approximately 1,300 subjects contributed by 6 global collaborators. Sample metadata almost always included a de-identified subject ID, COVID-19 status, age in years and sex. Where available, HLA class I and class II types were obtained from metadata supplied by the sample provider rather than from assay-based typing.

The study at large found these results: The amount of clinical and demographic metadata varied by source and participant and was provided uncurated.

The source material was peripheral blood. The source is a woman of 80 years or more with COVID-19, enrolled during active disease. The chain couples TRBV2 to TRBJ1-1, and TRBD1 may be the D gene, going by 5 matching bases. The nucleotide sequence reads TGTGCCAGCAGTGAAGGTAGGGGTTCCACTGAAGCTTTCTTT. It specifies CASSEGRGSTEAFF. Reference TRBV2 and TRBJ1-1 genes cover what lies past the CDR3, so the full variable domain is EPEVTQTPSHQVTQMGQEVILRCVPISNHLYFYWYRQILGQKVEFLVSFYNNEISEKSEIFDDQFSVERPDGSNFTLKIRSTKLEDSAMYFCASSEGRGSTEAFFGQGTRLTVV.